This TCR beta chain was captured in a study of blood T cells in healthy people across ages. Overall study: Template switching picked up about one barcoded beta molecule for each two T cells.

Germline V gene sequence: CDR1 SQVTM, CDR2 ANQGSEA. Deletions cut 0 bases from V and 6 bases from J, with 12 bases between. This CDR3 is built from 14 residues. On this clonotype itself: The antigen remains undetermined.

A sample-barcoded 5' primer and a J-beta primer mix were used in a second PCR of roughly 6 to 11 cycles. TCRdb re-called the 5' RACE reads with MiXCR, one entry per CDR3 protein. The sample shows roughly 1 million distinct CDR3 sequences, about 25% of them seen only once. Findings and caveats of the study: Diversity estimates from one million T cells were considered underestimates. Roughly linear declines in TCR beta diversity per million T cells occurred with age.

These data were likewise used in another study, on T cells of mothers and their children. In that study: The cDNA synthesis received all extracted RNA, at around 1.5 ug per 15 ul.

This receptor was identified in a girl under 10 years old in good health. The rearrangement joins TRBV29-1 to TRBJ2-1, with D hard to call. The material sequenced was blood. CDR3 sequence (DNA): TGCAGCGTTGAAGACCGGTTCGCTCCCAATGAGCAGTTCTTC. Its protein is CSVEDRFAPNEQFF.